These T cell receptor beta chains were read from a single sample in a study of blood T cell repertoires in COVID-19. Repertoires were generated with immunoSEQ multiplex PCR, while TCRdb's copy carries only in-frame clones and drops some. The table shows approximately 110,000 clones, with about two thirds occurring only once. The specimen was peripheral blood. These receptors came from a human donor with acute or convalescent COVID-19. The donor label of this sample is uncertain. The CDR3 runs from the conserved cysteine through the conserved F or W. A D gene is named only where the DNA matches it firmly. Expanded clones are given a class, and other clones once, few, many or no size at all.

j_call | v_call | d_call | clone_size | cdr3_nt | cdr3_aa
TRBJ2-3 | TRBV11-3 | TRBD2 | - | TGTGCCAGCAGCTCCCCGGGACTAGCCACGGATACGCAGTATTTT | CASSSPGLATDTQYF
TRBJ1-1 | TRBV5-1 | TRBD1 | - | TGCGCCAGCAGCTTTCAGGGGGCTTACACTGAAGCTTTCTTT | CASSFQGAYTEAFF
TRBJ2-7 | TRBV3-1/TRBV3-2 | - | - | TGTGCCAGCAGCCAAGATACAGGGTTCCGCGAGCAGTACTTC | CASSQDTGFREQYF
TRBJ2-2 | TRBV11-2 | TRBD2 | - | TGTGCCAGCAGCTTAGGACTAGCGGGTCTACCCGGGGAGCTGTTTTTT | CASSLGLAGLPGELFF
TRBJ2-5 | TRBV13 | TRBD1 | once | TGTGCCAGCAGCTTAGGCCTACAGGGGGTGGAGACCCAGTACTTC | CASSLGLQGVETQYF
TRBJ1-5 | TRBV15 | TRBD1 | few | TGTGCCACCAGCAGAGACAGTGGGACAGACAATCAGCCCCAGCATTTT | CATSRDSGTDNQPQHF
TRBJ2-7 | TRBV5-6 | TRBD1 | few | TGTGCCAGCAGCTTGCCCAGGGGGACCTACGAGCAGTACTTC | CASSLPRGTYEQYF
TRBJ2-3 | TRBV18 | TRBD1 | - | TGTGCCAGCTTACAAGGACAGGCGACAGATACGCAGTATTTT | CASLQGQATDTQYF
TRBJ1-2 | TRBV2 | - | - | TGTGCCAGCAGTGACTACGACGGGAGGGGGGGCTACACCTTC | CASSDYDGRGGYTF
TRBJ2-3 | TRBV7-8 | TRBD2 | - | TGTGCCAGCAGCTTCGGGGGGAATACGCAGTATTTT | CASSFGGNTQYF
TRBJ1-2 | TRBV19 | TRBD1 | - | TGTGCCGGAAGGAGGACAGGAGTTTTCTATGGCTACACCTTC | CAGRRTGVFYGYTF
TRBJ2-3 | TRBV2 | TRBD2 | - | TGTGCCAGCAGCCTCACGGGAGCGGGGGGGAACACAGATACGCAGTATTTT | CASSLTGAGGNTDTQYF
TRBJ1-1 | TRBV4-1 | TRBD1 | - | TGCGCCAGCAGCCAACCCCGGGACAGGAAAGAGGCTTTCTTT | CASSQPRDRKEAFF
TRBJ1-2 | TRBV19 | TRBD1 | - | TGTGCCAGTAGCGCGGTGGACAGGATCTATGGCTACACCTTC | CASSAVDRIYGYTF
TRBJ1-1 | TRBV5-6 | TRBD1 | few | TGTGCCAGCAGCAGACCTATTGGGACAGGAGGAACTGAAGCTTTCTTT | CASSRPIGTGGTEAFF
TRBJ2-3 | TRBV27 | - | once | TGTGCCAGCAGACACAGGGTCACAGATACGCAGTATTTT | CASRHRVTDTQYF
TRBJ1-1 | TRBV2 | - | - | TGTGCCAGCAGTTTTACAGGGAACACTGAAGCTTTCTTT | CASSFTGNTEAFF
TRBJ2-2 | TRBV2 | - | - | TGTGCCAGTTCTACTCAGGGCGGGGAGCTGTTTTTT | CASSTQGGELFF
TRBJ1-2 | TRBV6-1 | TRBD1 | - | TGTGCCAGCAGTGAAAATCCGGGACAGGGTGGTGTAGGCTACACCTTC | CASSENPGQGGVGYTF
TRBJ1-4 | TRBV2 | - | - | TGTGCCAGCAGTGAAAGGGGGTCCGGCGTTGAAAAACTGTTTTTT | CASSERGSGVEKLFF
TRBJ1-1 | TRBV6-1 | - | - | TGTGCCAGCAGTTATAGCGGCAGGGCCCCTGAAGCTTTCTTT | CASSYSGRAPEAFF
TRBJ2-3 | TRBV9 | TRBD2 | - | TGTGCCAGCAGCGCACCGGGACTAGCGGGTCCCGCGGCAGATACGCAGTATTTT | CASSAPGLAGPAADTQYF
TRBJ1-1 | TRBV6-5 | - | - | TGTGCCAGCCTCGCGGGGAACACTGAAGCTTTCTTT | CASLAGNTEAFF
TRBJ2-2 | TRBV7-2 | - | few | TGTGCCAGCAGCCCCAGGGTAGCCGGGGAGCTGTTTTTT | CASSPRVAGELFF
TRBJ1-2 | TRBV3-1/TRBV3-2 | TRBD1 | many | TGTGCCAGCAGCCAATGGGGACAGCTAGCTAACTATGGCTACACCTTC | CASSQWGQLANYGYTF
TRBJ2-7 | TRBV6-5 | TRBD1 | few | TGTGCCAGCGGCACCACAGACAGGGGCTCCTACGAGCAGTACTTC | CASGTTDRGSYEQYF
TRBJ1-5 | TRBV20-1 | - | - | TGCAGTGCTAGTCGAGGATTGCCCCAGCATTTT | CSASRGLPQHF
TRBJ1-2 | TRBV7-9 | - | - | TGTGCCAGCAGCCCACGAATAAACGGGGCTAACTATGGCTACACCTTC | CASSPRINGANYGYTF
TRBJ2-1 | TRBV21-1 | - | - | TGTGCCAGCAGCAGAAGCGGGGGGCCGTCCAGAGGGCTCGATGAGCAGTTCTTC | CASSRSGGPSRGLDEQFF
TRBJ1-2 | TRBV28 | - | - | TGTGCCAGCAGCCCTGCGGGGGGGATCTATGGCTACACCTTC | CASSPAGGIYGYTF
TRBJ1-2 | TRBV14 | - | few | TGTGCCAGCAGCCAAGATCTACAGTATGGCTACACCTTC | CASSQDLQYGYTF
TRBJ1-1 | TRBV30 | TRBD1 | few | TGTGCCTGGAGCCGGGACAGGGGGCGAGTTACTGAAGCTTTCTTT | CAWSRDRGRVTEAFF